This T cell receptor beta chain was sequenced for a study of blood T cell repertoires in COVID-19. Across the study: From the United States, Italy and Spain came samples of acute and convalescent COVID-19. PBMCs, B-cell-depleted T cells, or T cells were the source of the cDNA or gDNA that made up the material.

There are 14 residues in the CDR3. CDR1 and CDR2 from the germline V gene are KGHDR and SFDVKD. Trimming stripped 4 bases from V and 5 bases from J, with 13 bases between. Original methodology: Counts of nucleated cells, estimated from reference gene primer amplification, were obtained. Only in-frame clones appear in the TCRdb table, and some are missing; sequencing was by immunoSEQ multiplex PCR. From that table come the V and J calls and clone size; the DNA was used to work out D and trimming. Among 350,000 to 450,000 clones listed, 85% were seen once. The TCR sequence derives from a woman aged 18-35 years with acute or convalescent COVID-19. What was sequenced was peripheral blood. The genes are TRBV24-1 and TRBJ1-2; possibly TRBD1 for D (5 bases). Written as DNA, the CDR3 is TGTGCCACCAGTGACCAGGACAACATTTATGGCTACACCTTC. The encoded protein is CATSDQDNIYGYTF.